Following are 15 T cell receptor beta chains from one sample sequenced in a study of CD8 T cells in Susac syndrome. cDNA came from roughly 0.5 to 1 ug RNA primed by random hexamers. From the immunoSEQ multiplex PCR reads, TCRdb called clonotypes with MiXCR, one entry per CDR3 protein. The sample records roughly 220,000 distinct CDR3 sequences, 94% being singletons. Sequencing was carried out using CD4+ T cells from PBMCs. These receptors all come from a human donor with Susac syndrome.

The gene calls are TRBV30 and TRBJ2-7, with 9 bases identical to TRBD1. The trim removed 4 bases at V and 1 base at J, leaving 5 bases unmatched. CDR3 length equals 14 residues. The germline gives CDR1 GTSNPN, CDR2 SVGIG (reference sequence). CDR3: CAWNAGTGSYEQYF. The CDR3 DNA is TGTGCCTGGAACGCCGGGACAGGGTCCTACGAGCAGTACTTC.

The rearrangement uses TRBV6-6 and TRBJ1-6, with 9 bases that match TRBD1. CDR3 length equals 16 residues. Germline V gene data show CDR1 as MNHNY and CDR2 as SVGAGI (reference sequence). J gave up 6 bases and V 7 bases, and 10 bases lay outside the gene matches. The CDR3 spells CASNPTGQGFNSPLHF. In DNA form, the CDR3 reads TGTGCCAGCAACCCCACCGGACAGGGGTTTAATTCACCCCTCCACTTT.

The rearrangement uses TRBV20-1 and TRBJ2-1; D is perhaps TRBD1 or TRBD2 (6 bases each). The CDR3 spans 11 residues. Germline CDR1 is DFQATT and CDR2 is SNEGSKA (reference sequence). Trimming shortened V by 5 bases and J by 8 bases, and 10 bases separated the two germline ends. CDR3 DNA: TGCAGTGCTCAGAGGGGGGATGAGCAGTTCTTC. Amino acids: CSAQRGDEQFF.

This rearrangement joins TRBV7-9 to TRBJ2-3; no clear D. Germline lookup yields CDR1 SEHNR and CDR2 FQNEAQ (reference sequence). The V and J ends lost 6 bases and 2 bases respectively, with 12 bases between them. CDR3 length equals 14 residues. The CDR3 bases are TGTGCCAGCAGGACATCCTTCCCCACAGATACGCAGTATTTT. This sequence encodes CASRTSFPTDTQYF.

This clonotype has a single count. The V and J genes are TRBV3-1 and TRBJ2-7, with D possibly TRBD2 on 6 matching bases. The CDR3 has 14 residues. Germline CDR1 is LGHDT and CDR2 is YNNKEL (reference sequence). Trimming removed 0 bases at V and 5 bases at J, with 11 bases between. The CDR3 loop reads CASSQDLSGDEQYF. The CDR3, as DNA: TGTGCCAGCAGCCAAGATTTATCGGGGGACGAGCAGTACTTC.

The V and J genes are TRBV7-8 and TRBJ2-4, with a tentative D call TRBD2 (6 bases). CDR1 and CDR2 from the germline V gene are SGHVS and FQNEAQ. The CDR3 is 14 residues long. Trimming took off 6 bases at V and 3 bases at J, with 12 bases between the two ends. This CDR3 is CASRTGGDKNIQYF. CDR3 nucleotide sequence: TGTGCCAGCAGAACCGGCGGGGACAAAAACATTCAGTACTTC.

The chain has TRBV12-3 or TRBV12-4 and TRBJ1-6; 7 bases line up with TRBD1. The CDR3 has 16 amino acids. V dropped 8 bases and J dropped 4; count of bases not matched to a gene: 11. CDR3 region: CASAEGAQLYNSPLHF. DNA for the CDR3: TGTGCCAGCGCGGAGGGGGCGCAACTTTATAATTCACCCCTCCACTTT.

Written as DNA, the CDR3 is TGTGCCGGAGGAGGGGTCTATGGCTACACCTTC. Translating gives CAGGGVYGYTF. The genes are TRBV28 and TRBJ1-2; D possibly corresponds to TRBD1 (5 bases). The length of the CDR3 is 11 residues. Germline CDR1 MDHEN, CDR2 SYDVKM. Trimming shortened V by 11 bases and J by 4 bases, and 11 bases separated the two germline ends.

This chain joins TRBV18 and TRBJ1-3; the D gene is possibly TRBD1 (6 bases). Germline values: CDR1 KGHSH, CDR2 LQKENI. This CDR3 spans 14 amino acids. The ends were cut back, 6 bases at V and 4 bases at J, with 13 bases in the middle. The CDR3 protein is CASSVTGQGNTIYF. The CDR3 region has the DNA TGTGCCAGCTCGGTTACGGGACAAGGAAACACCATATATTTT.

The chain carries TRBV4-3 and TRBJ2-1, with 8 bases that match TRBD2. Per the germline V gene, CDR1 is LGHNA and CDR2 is YSLEER. The J segment lost 7 bases and the V segment lost 2 bases, leaving 10 bases of the junction unmatched. The CDR3 spans 16 residues. CDR3 sequence reads: CASSQLTSVDNNEQFF. CDR3 nucleotides: TGCGCCAGCAGCCAATTGACTAGCGTCGACAATAATGAGCAGTTCTTC.

The V gene is TRBV28, the J gene TRBJ1-6; 8 bases are a match to TRBD1. Per the germline V gene, CDR1 is MDHEN and CDR2 is SYDVKM. The CDR3 totals 18 residues. V was pared by 10 bases and J by 0 bases, with 14 bases of the junction left unmatched. CDR3: CAIGLDRGISSYNSPLHF. DNA for the CDR3: TGTGCCATCGGCCTAGACAGGGGAATAAGCTCCTATAATTCACCCCTCCACTTT.

This clonotype was counted a single time. The V call is TRBV6-5, the J call TRBJ2-5; tentatively, D is TRBD2 (6 bases). CDR1 is MNHEY and CDR2 is SVGAGI in the germline V gene. V was shortened by 2 bases and J by 5 bases, with 12 bases between the two germline ends. This CDR3 has 14 amino acids. This CDR3 is CASSYGVAEETQYF. The CDR3 bases are TGTGCCAGCAGTTACGGGGTAGCGGAGGAGACCCAGTACTTC.

This clonotype was seen just once. The J gene is TRBJ2-5, the V gene TRBV7-9; D is undetermined. Between the trimmed V and J ends, which lost 4 bases and 5 bases, there was a span of 8 bases. Germline V CDR1 and CDR2: SEHNR, FQNEAQ (reference sequence). The CDR3 consists of 12 residues. The CDR3 reads CASSSSGETQYF. The CDR3 nucleotides are TGTGCCAGCAGCTCCAGTGGGGAGACCCAGTACTTC.

This chain uses TRBV20-1 with TRBJ1-4; D is unresolved. The CDR3 extends over 13 amino acids. The V end lost 0 bases, the J end lost 7 bases, and 9 bases lay between the germline ends. Germline CDR1 and CDR2: DFQATT and SNEGSKA (reference sequence). CDR3 sequence (DNA): TGCAGTGCTAGAGATCACGGGGTTGAAAAACTGTTTTTT. Its protein product is CSARDHGVEKLFF.

This sequence joins TRBV20-1 and TRBJ1-4, with no clear D. The germline CDR1 and CDR2 sequences are DFQATT and SNEGSKA (reference sequence). This CDR3 is built from 11 residues. Written as DNA, the CDR3 is TGCAGCCCGGTGTATAATGAAAAACTGTTTTTT. Translated, it gives CSPVYNEKLFF.